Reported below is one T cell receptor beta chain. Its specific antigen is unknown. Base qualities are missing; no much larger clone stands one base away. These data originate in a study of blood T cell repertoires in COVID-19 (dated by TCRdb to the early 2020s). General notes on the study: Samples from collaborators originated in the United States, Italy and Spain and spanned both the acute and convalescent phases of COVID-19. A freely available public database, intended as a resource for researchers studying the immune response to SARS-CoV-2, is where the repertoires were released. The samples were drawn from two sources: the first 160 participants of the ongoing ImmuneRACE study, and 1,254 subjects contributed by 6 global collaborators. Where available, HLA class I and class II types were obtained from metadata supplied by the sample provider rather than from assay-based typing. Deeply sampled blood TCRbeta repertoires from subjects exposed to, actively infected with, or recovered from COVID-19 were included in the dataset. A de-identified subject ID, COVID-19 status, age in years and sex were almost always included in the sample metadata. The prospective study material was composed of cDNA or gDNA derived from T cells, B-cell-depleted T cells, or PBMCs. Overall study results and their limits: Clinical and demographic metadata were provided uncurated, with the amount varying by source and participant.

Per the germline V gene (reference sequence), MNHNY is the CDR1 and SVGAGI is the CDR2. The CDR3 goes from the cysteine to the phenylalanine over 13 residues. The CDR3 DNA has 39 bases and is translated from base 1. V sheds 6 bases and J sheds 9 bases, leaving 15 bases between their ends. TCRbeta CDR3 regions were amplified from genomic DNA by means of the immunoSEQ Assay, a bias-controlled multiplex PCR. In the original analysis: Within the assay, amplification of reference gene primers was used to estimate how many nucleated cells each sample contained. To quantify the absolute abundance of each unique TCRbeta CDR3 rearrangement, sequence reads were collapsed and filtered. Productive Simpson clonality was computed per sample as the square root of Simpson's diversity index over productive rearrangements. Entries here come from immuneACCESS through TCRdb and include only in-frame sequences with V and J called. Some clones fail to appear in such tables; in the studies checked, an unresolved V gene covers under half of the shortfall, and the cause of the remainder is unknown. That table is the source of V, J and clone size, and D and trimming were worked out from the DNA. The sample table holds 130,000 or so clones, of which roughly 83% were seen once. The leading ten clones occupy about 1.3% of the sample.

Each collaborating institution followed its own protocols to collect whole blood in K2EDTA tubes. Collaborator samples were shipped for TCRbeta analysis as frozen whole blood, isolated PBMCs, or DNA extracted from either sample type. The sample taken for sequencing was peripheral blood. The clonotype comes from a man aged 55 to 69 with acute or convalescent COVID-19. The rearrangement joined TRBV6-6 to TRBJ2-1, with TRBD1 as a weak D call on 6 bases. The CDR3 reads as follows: CASSTHRVAEQFF. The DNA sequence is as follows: TGTGCCAGCAGCACCCACAGGGTTGCTGAGCAGTTCTTC.